The 5 T cell receptor beta chains below all came from one sample that was sequenced in a study of T-cell reconstitution after alpha-beta-depleted transplantation in children. A library of TCRbeta sequences, prepared with unique molecular identifiers, was generated. MiXCR, applied by TCRdb to the PCR reads, yields one record per CDR3 protein. The repertoire consists of approximately 110,000 distinct CDR3 sequences, with 20% to 25% occurring once and the leading ten covering over 9.5%. This sample comprised PBMCs, mostly from graft donor cells, obtained 180 days after TCRalphabeta/CD19-depleted stem cell transplant. These receptor sequences come from a male patient between 2 and 15 years old who had a stem cell transplant for chronic granulomatous disease, so the T cells may come from the graft donor.

This clonotype appeared a few times. This chain links TRBV12-3 or TRBV12-4 with TRBJ2-6, with a weak D call TRBD2 (5 bases). Trimming took 2 bases from V and 0 from J, leaving 11 bases between them. This CDR3 contains 17 residues. DNA of the CDR3: TGTGCCAGCAGTTTATATCGAGGGCGCTCTGGGGCCAACGTCCTGACTTTC. Translated, it gives CASSLYRGRSGANVLTF.

V usage is TRBV12-3 or TRBV12-4 and J usage is TRBJ1-1; D is unclear. The CDR3 totals 13 residues. Trimming cost V 2 bases and J 0 bases, with 4 bases left between them. This CDR3 reads CASSLKMNTEAFF. CDR3 coding DNA: TGTGCCAGCAGTTTAAAGATGAACACTGAAGCTTTCTTT.

This clonotype was picked up a small number of times. The CDR3 DNA reads TGTGCCAGCAGTTTCGGGGACGGATACTCCTACGAGCAGTACTTC. This encodes CASSFGDGYSYEQYF. The genes are TRBV12-3 or TRBV12-4 and TRBJ2-7; the D gene could be TRBD1 or TRBD2 (5 bases each). Trimming took off 3 bases at V and 0 bases at J, with 12 bases between the two ends. This CDR3 is 15 amino acids long.

This clonotype was counted ten times or more. The J gene is TRBJ2-1, the V gene TRBV20-1; possibly TRBD2 for D (7 bases). CDR1 and CDR2 from the germline V gene are DFQATT and SNEGSKA (reference sequence). The CDR3 extends over 15 amino acids. Trimming shortened V by 6 bases and J by 4 bases, and 19 bases separated the two germline ends. CDR3 in amino acids: CSAPGGGSRYNEQFF. DNA of the CDR3: TGCAGTGCCCCTGGGGGCGGGAGTCGGTACAATGAGCAGTTCTTC.

Concerning this clonotype itself: The conserved closing phenylalanine or tryptophan is absent in this CDR3, likely reflecting a read error. In DNA form, the CDR3 reads TGCAGTGCTAATCGCATCATCCCCTACGAGCAGTACTTG. As protein: CSANRIIPYEQYL. The V gene is TRBV20-1, the J gene TRBJ2-7; no reliable D call. The CDR3 extends over 13 amino acids. Germline lookup yields CDR1 DFQATT and CDR2 SNEGSKA (reference sequence). V was clipped by 4 bases and J by 2 bases, with 12 bases between them.